This T cell receptor beta chain originates from a study of CD8 T cells in Susac syndrome. The trim removed 5 bases at V and 1 base at J, leaving 10 bases unmatched. This CDR3 is 17 amino acids long. The germline gives CDR1 SGHTA, CDR2 FQGTGA. When the RNA was reverse transcribed, random hexamers were used with an input of about 0.5 to 1 ug. Each CDR3 protein gets one entry after TCRdb re-called the immunoSEQ multiplex PCR reads with MiXCR. The sample includes some 76,000 distinct CDR3 sequences, roughly 91% of them seen just once. The sample comprised CD8+ T cells from PBMCs. The chain has TRBV7-3 and TRBJ2-3; 9 bases line up with TRBD2. The receptor was derived from a human donor with multiple sclerosis. The CDR3 reads CASSPYRTSERTDTQYF. CDR3 DNA sequence: TGTGCCAGCAGCCCCTACCGGACTAGCGAACGCACAGATACGCAGTATTTT.